This passage covers 19 T cell receptor beta chains from one sample sequenced in a study of cytomegalovirus exposure and HLA in healthy donors. Both 60 Vbeta primers and 13 Jbeta primers went into the PCR. Method: immunoSEQ multiplex PCR; TCRdb's copy keeps in-frame clones and lacks some. The table for this sample gives about 140,000 clones. Sequenced material: PBMCs. The source is a woman under 30 in good health and CMV-seronegative.

The chain has TRBV6-4 and TRBJ2-7, with 10 bases fitting TRBD2. Per germline, CDR1 MRHNA and CDR2 SNTAGT. V shed 3 bases, J shed 1 base, and the junction held 3 bases outside the gene matches. This CDR3 is 15 amino acids long. This CDR3 reads CASSEEAGGSYEQYF. The CDR3 bases are TGTGCCAGCAGTGAGGAAGCGGGAGGGTCCTACGAGCAGTACTTC.

The chain links TRBV7-3 to TRBJ2-3; 9 bases are a match to TRBD1. The CDR3 extends over 15 amino acids. Trimming took 5 bases from V and 0 from J; bases not matched to a gene: 3. Per germline, CDR1 SGHTA and CDR2 FQGTGA. CDR3 DNA sequence: TGTGCCAGCAGCACAGGGACAGGGAGCACAGATACGCAGTATTTT. It codes for CASSTGTGSTDTQYF.

The V call is TRBV18, the J call TRBJ2-5, with D perhaps matching TRBD2 (5 bases). V dropped 4 bases and J dropped 1 base, with 13 bases sitting between them. The germline V gene has CDR1 KGHSH and CDR2 LQKENI. This CDR3 contains 15 residues. The CDR3 DNA reads as TGTGCCAGCTCACGACTACAGACTCCCCAAGAGACCCAGTACTTC. Translated, it gives CASSRLQTPQETQYF.

The genes are TRBV18 and TRBJ1-5; D may be TRBD1 (6 bases). Germline assignment: CDR1 KGHSH and CDR2 LQKENI. Between the trimmed V and J ends, which lost 6 bases and 1 base, there was a span of 16 bases. This CDR3 contains 16 residues. The CDR3 DNA follows: TGTGCCAGCTCCATAAACAGGGCAGGAAGCAATCAGCCCCAGCATTTT. Amino acids: CASSINRAGSNQPQHF.

The chain links TRBV19 to TRBJ2-6; no definite D call. The CDR3 sequence is 16 residues long. Germline V CDR1 and CDR2: LNHDA, SQIVND (reference sequence). With 5 bases removed from V and 0 bases from J, the gap between germline ends came to 11 bases. CDR3 sequence reads: CASSLQVNSGANVLTF. The CDR3 coding sequence is TGTGCCAGTAGTCTCCAGGTAAACTCTGGGGCCAACGTCCTGACTTTC.

V gene TRBV9 combines with J gene TRBJ1-3; 8 bases are shared with TRBD1. V gave up 3 bases and J gave up 8 bases; unmatched junction bases: 7. Germline V gives CDR1 SGDLS, CDR2 YYNGEE. The CDR3 loop spans 14 amino acids. The CDR3 reads CASSAQGARDTIYF. CDR3 coding DNA: TGTGCCAGCAGCGCCCAGGGGGCTAGGGACACCATATATTTT.

Details on this clone: Other DNA sequences in the same sample also yield this CDR3. The chain links TRBV7-9 to TRBJ2-2, with D perhaps matching TRBD2 (6 bases). Trimming stripped 6 bases from V and 0 bases from J, with 20 bases between. The CDR3 covers 18 residues. Germline assignment: CDR1 SEHNR and CDR2 FQNEAQ (reference sequence). The CDR3 DNA reads TGTGCCAGCAGTCTGCCGACGCGGGGTAACGCGAACACCGGGGAGCTGTTTTTT. Protein sequence: CASSLPTRGNANTGELFF. Drawing the rest from reference TRBV7-9 and TRBJ2-2, the complete variable domain is DTGVSQNPRHKITKRGQNVTFRCDPISEHNRLYWYRQTLGQGPEFLTYFQNEAQLEKSRLLSDRFSAERPKGSFSTLEIQRTEQGDSAMYLCASSLPTRGNANTGELFFGEGSRLTVL.

The J gene is TRBJ2-7, the V gene TRBV6-1, with D possibly being TRBD1 (6 bases). The CDR3 is 14 residues long. Trimming removed 6 bases at V and 5 bases at J, with 17 bases between. The germline gives CDR1 MNHNS, CDR2 SASEGT. Written as DNA, the CDR3 is TGTGCCAGCAGGCGAAACCGGGACACCCACGAGCAGTACGTC. It translates to CASRRNRDTHEQYV.

Here the CDR3 DNA reads TGTGCCTGGAGTGTACGTCTCTCTGGCGGGTACAACACGCAGTATTTT. Translated: CAWSVRLSGGYNTQYF. The V and J genes are TRBV30 and TRBJ2-3; D perhaps matches TRBD2 (5 bases). V gave up 0 bases and J gave up 9 bases, with 22 bases separating them. The CDR3 is 16 amino acids. Germline loops: CDR1 GTSNPN, CDR2 SVGIG (reference sequence).

The chain recombines TRBV18 with TRBJ1-1; TRBD1 matches at 7 bases. The germline V gene encodes CDR1 KGHSH and CDR2 LQKENI. V shed 1 base, J shed 1 base, and the junction held 3 bases outside the gene matches. There are 15 residues in the CDR3. The CDR3 protein is CASSPQGQPNTEAFF. The CDR3 DNA reads as TGTGCCAGCTCACCACAGGGACAGCCGAACACTGAAGCTTTCTTT.

This chain joins TRBV6-1 and TRBJ2-7; 10 bases agree with TRBD1. The CDR3 has 16 amino acids. The trim removed 0 bases at V and 0 bases at J, leaving 2 bases unmatched. CDR1 and CDR2 (germline): MNHNS, SASEGT. CDR3 sequence reads: CASSEAGTGVSYEQYF. The DNA for the CDR3 is TGTGCCAGCAGTGAAGCGGGGACAGGGGTCTCCTACGAGCAGTACTTC.

This chain joins TRBV5-1 and TRBJ2-1; 8 positions match TRBD2. Germline CDR1 is SGHRS and CDR2 is YFSETQ. The V and J ends lost 7 bases and 6 bases, in that order; junction bases with no gene match: 9. The CDR3 loop spans 14 amino acids. CDR3 loop: CASAPLGRANEQFF. The CDR3 coding sequence is TGCGCCAGCGCCCCCCTCGGGAGGGCCAATGAGCAGTTCTTC.

This chain links TRBV5-8 with TRBJ2-1; tentative D call: TRBD1 (5 bases). V shed 0 bases and J shed 9 bases, with 13 bases lying between them. Germline V CDR1 and CDR2: SGHTS, YDEGEE. The CDR3 extends over 14 amino acids. The DNA of the CDR3 is TGTGCCAGCAGCTTGGAGCGCGGCACAGGTGAGCAGTTCTTC. Translating it yields CASSLERGTGEQFF.

This chain links TRBV5-1 with TRBJ2-3, with TRBD2 matching 11 bases. Trimming at V came to 4 bases and at J to 8 bases, leaving 30 bases not matched to a gene. The CDR3 has 22 amino acids. Per the germline V gene, CDR1 is SGHRS and CDR2 is YFSETQ. The DNA for the CDR3 is TGCGCCAGCAGCCGAGGACATACTGGACTAGCGGGCCCTACTCGGGGCAATGGTACGCAGTATTTT. Translation gives CASSRGHTGLAGPTRGNGTQYF.

The chain carries TRBV4-2 and TRBJ2-3; TRBD2 might be the D (5 bases). V was trimmed by 1 base and J by 0 bases, leaving 11 bases between them. The CDR3 consists of 16 residues. Germline V gene lookup returns CDR1 LGHNA and CDR2 YNFKEQ. The CDR3 DNA reads TGTGCCAGCAGCCAAGGTGGGCGGACTAGCACAGATACGCAGTATTTT. The encoded protein is CASSQGGRTSTDTQYF.

This chain connects TRBV5-3 to TRBJ1-2, with 8 bases aligning to TRBD1. TRBV5-3 falls under the ORF class, with uncertain function. This CDR3 is 13 amino acids long. The J segment lost 13 bases and the V segment lost 4 bases, leaving 12 bases of the junction unmatched. The CDR3 loop reads CARSRGQVVDCTF. The CDR3 nucleotides read TGTGCCAGAAGCAGGGGACAGGTGGTCGATTGCACCTTC.

The rearrangement links TRBV19 to TRBJ2-1, with D maybe TRBD2 (6 bases). V lost 2 bases to trimming and J lost 8 bases, with 16 bases between them. The germline CDR1 and CDR2 sequences are LNHDA and SQIVND (reference sequence). This CDR3 spans 15 amino acids. The CDR3 loop is CASSIQGGIWDEQFF. CDR3 sequence (DNA): TGTGCCAGTAGTATACAGGGCGGGATTTGGGATGAGCAGTTCTTC.

The CDR3 DNA reads TGTGCCAGCAGCAACGGTTTTAACTATGGCTACACCTTC. It specifies CASSNGFNYGYTF. This chain connects TRBV14 to TRBJ1-2, with D uncertain. The length of the CDR3 is 13 residues. V dropped 5 bases and J dropped 1 base, with 8 bases sitting between them. The germline V gene encodes CDR1 SGHDN and CDR2 FVKESK.

This chain links TRBV4-3 with TRBJ2-3; no definite D call. This CDR3 comprises 18 residues. V gave up 4 bases and J gave up 1 base, with 21 bases separating them. Germline V gene sequence: CDR1 LGHNA, CDR2 YSLEER. CDR3 protein: CASSPSPPFFGRTDTQYF. CDR3 sequence (DNA): TGCGCCAGCAGCCCCTCCCCCCCCTTTTTTGGCCGCACAGATACGCAGTATTTT.